Listed here is a single TCR beta chain. Its cognate antigen is unknown. cDNA reverse transcribed from extracted RNA served as the sequencing template. Method: immunoSEQ multiplex PCR; TCRdb's copy keeps in-frame clones and lacks some. The table lists some 190,000 clones, approximately 50% of them singletons. Trimming cost V 4 bases and J 5 bases, with 12 bases left between them. Germline values: CDR1 SGHRS, CDR2 YFSETQ. CDR3 size: 13 residues. This entry comes from a study of CD8+ T cells in alopecia areata. Study-wide results and limits: Scalp clonality decreased significantly with tofacitinib, and so did expanded CD8+ clones among the top 100. Many expanded lesional clones stayed in scalp and blood while on tofacitinib. More clonal than normal scalp was lesional scalp, particularly alopecia totalis/universalis.

Treatment denoted: oral pan-JAK inhibitor, 5-10 mg twice daily. This chain connects TRBV5-1 to TRBJ1-2; D uncertain. Material: CD8+ T cells sorted from blood, obtained around week 53, from a patient treated with tofacitinib. The source of this sequence is a human donor with alopecia areata. The CDR3 protein is CASSPLRGYGYTF. CDR3 coding DNA: TGCGCCAGCAGCCCGCTCCGGGGTTATGGCTACACCTTC.